A selection of T cell receptor beta chains follows, all from one sample in a study of T cell repertoires in cytomegalovirus infection. No antigen is known for these receptors. TCRdb used MiXCR to reprocess the reads, holding one entry per CDR3 protein. This sample has some 800,000 distinct CDR3 sequences; around a third occur once, and the top ten carry around 12%. The material was cultured CD8+ T cells from PBMCs, obtained from culture after CMV antigen stimulation. Receptors originate from a human donor in good health (CMV status not recorded). Some clones in this sample may be carry-over from other donors' samples. The CDR3 runs from the conserved cysteine through the conserved F or W. D genes are given only for firm matches. Only some rows state a clone size, as once, few, many or a class for expanded clones.

>TRBV20-1|TRBJ2-1|TRBD1|-
CSASHPGQGSYNEQFF
TGCAGTGCTAGCCACCCGGGACAGGGTTCCTACAATGAGCAGTTCTTC
>TRBV12-5|TRBJ1-5|-|few
CASGFGGGEGNQPQHF
TGTGCTAGTGGTTTTGGGGGGGGTGAGGGCAATCAGCCCCAGCATTTT
>TRBV3-1|TRBJ2-5|-|few
CASTSLGSSSDLEETQYF
TGTGCCAGCACCTCCCTCGGTAGCAGTTCGGATCTGGAAGAGACCCAGTACTTC
>TRBV7-3|TRBJ2-5|-|-
CASSLRIEETQYF
TGTGCCAGCAGCTTACGTATAGAAGAGACCCAGTACTTC
>TRBV7-8|TRBJ1-4|-|few
CASSLAGGRGEKLFF
TGTGCCAGCAGCTTAGCGGGGGGCAGGGGTGAAAAACTGTTTTTT
>TRBV27|TRBJ2-1|TRBD1|-
CASTGTGTDEQFF
TGTGCCAGCACCGGGACAGGAACGGATGAGCAGTTCTTC
>TRBV10-3|TRBJ2-1|TRBD2|few
CAIRETSGGPLNEQFF
TGTGCCATCAGGGAGACTAGCGGGGGCCCCCTGAATGAGCAGTTCTTC
>TRBV7-6|TRBJ2-5|-|few
CASSLDPGRQETQYF
TGTGCCAGCAGCTTAGACCCGGGGCGTCAAGAGACCCAGTACTTC
>TRBV12-3/TRBV12-4|TRBJ2-1|-|many
CASTQLRDPTLLTYNEQFF
TGTGCCAGCACCCAGCTCCGGGACCCCACTTTACTCACCTACAATGAGCAGTTCTTC
>TRBV27|TRBJ2-5|-|few
CASSLLGSGEQETQYF
TGTGCCAGCAGTTTATTGGGTAGCGGAGAACAAGAGACCCAGTACTTC
>TRBV6-5|TRBJ2-7|-|-
CASSYSRTGSESEQYF
TGTGCCAGCAGTTACTCTCGGACCGGATCCGAGTCCGAGCAGTACTTC
>TRBV7-2|TRBJ2-1|TRBD1|many
CASSSRTGESSEQFF
TGTGCCAGCAGCTCCCGGACAGGGGAAAGTAGTGAGCAGTTCTTC
>TRBV10-3|TRBJ2-3|TRBD1|few
CAISGPRQGGLDTQYF
TGTGCCATCAGTGGTCCTCGACAGGGCGGGTTAGATACGCAGTATTTT
>TRBV7-9|TRBJ1-1|-|-
CASRISPGGGGETEAFF
TGTGCCAGCAGGATATCCCCGGGGGGAGGGGGAGAGACTGAAGCTTTCTTT
>TRBV20-1|TRBJ2-1|-|few
CSASLSYNEQFF
TGCAGTGCCTCCCTCTCCTACAATGAGCAGTTCTTC
>TRBV7-6|TRBJ2-2|-|-
CASTGGGFIGELFF
TGTGCCAGCACCGGAGGGGGATTCATCGGGGAGCTGTTTTTT
>TRBV3-1|TRBJ2-1|TRBD2|-
CASSPGLAGRARNEQFF
TGTGCCAGCAGCCCGGGACTAGCGGGGAGGGCTCGCAATGAGCAGTTCTTC
>TRBV9|TRBJ1-3|TRBD1|many
CASSLGTVSGNTIYF
TGTGCCAGCAGCTTAGGGACAGTCTCTGGAAACACCATATATTTT
>TRBV28|TRBJ1-5|-|-
CATNGQNNQPQHF
TGTGCCACAAATGGACAGAACAATCAGCCCCAGCATTTT
>TRBV7-3|TRBJ1-6|TRBD1|-
CASSSGQGVSPLHF
TGTGCCAGCAGCTCAGGACAGGGGGTTTCACCCCTCCACTTT
>TRBV18|TRBJ1-2|-|many
CASSPWVSGYTF
TGTGCCAGCTCACCATGGGTCTCGGGCTACACCTTC
>TRBV5-5|TRBJ2-7|TRBD1|-
CASSRGPDTYEQYF
TGTGCCAGCAGCAGGGGGCCTGACACCTACGAGCAGTACTTC
>TRBV6-5|TRBJ2-3|TRBD1|-
CASSYHPGQDHSDTQYF
TGTGCCAGCAGTTACCACCCGGGACAGGACCATTCCGATACGCAGTATTTT
>TRBV7-6|TRBJ2-5|-|-
CASSPTPDGGIETQYF
TGTGCCAGCAGCCCCACCCCGGACGGCGGGATAGAGACCCAGTACTTC
>TRBV7-6|TRBJ2-3|TRBD2|-
CASKLSGGATDTQYF
TGTGCCAGCAAGCTGAGCGGGGGGGCCACAGATACGCAGTATTTT
>TRBV7-9|TRBJ1-1|TRBD1|few
CASSFRQGARTEAFF
TGTGCCAGCAGCTTCAGACAGGGGGCGCGCACTGAAGCTTTCTTT
>TRBV28|TRBJ2-5|TRBD2|few
CASRVTGGPRETQYF
TGTGCCAGCAGGGTAACGGGGGGGCCGCGAGAGACCCAGTACTTC